This is a list of T cell receptor beta chains from one sample in a study of blood T cell repertoires in COVID-19. Here immunoSEQ multiplex PCR was the method, and the copy in TCRdb shows in-frame clones only, minus some. The sample includes approximately 130,000 clones, about 80% of them seen just once. The material sequenced was peripheral blood. The receptor set was obtained from a human donor in a cohort sampled during active COVID-19. Each CDR3 is given with its conserved first and last residue. Each record gives: J gene, V gene, clone size, D gene, CDR3 protein. A D gene is named only where the DNA matches it firmly. The size entry is marked missing in some rows and otherwise reads once, few, many or a size class.

>TRBJ1-1|TRBV4-1|-|TRBD1
CASSRPGQGVTEAFF
>TRBJ1-2|TRBV11-2|-|-
CASSPVRGITNYGYTF
>TRBJ1-6|TRBV30|-|-
CASTGEQDSPLHF
>TRBJ1-2|TRBV20-1|-|-
CSASQNNYGYTF
>TRBJ2-7|TRBV6-5|few|-
CATTTTRSRSYEQYF
>TRBJ2-7|TRBV28|-|TRBD2
CASSPPGSGRGYEQYF
>TRBJ2-3|TRBV9|-|-
CASSVDRASTDTQYF
>TRBJ2-1|TRBV4-3|-|-
CASSQDHGRSYNEQFF
>TRBJ2-7|TRBV6-5|few|-
CASRTSRGHEQYF
>TRBJ1-1|TRBV7-8|-|TRBD1
CASSPDRDTEAFF
>TRBJ1-1|TRBV19|-|TRBD1
CASSVTGETEAFF
>TRBJ2-3|TRBV5-4|-|TRBD1
CASSFRGTDTQYF
>TRBJ1-6|TRBV29-1|-|TRBD1
CSVGQGLNSPLHF
>TRBJ2-2|TRBV13|-|-
CASSTDRNTGELFF
>TRBJ2-5|TRBV18|-|-
CASSLSGQETQYF
>TRBJ1-2|TRBV7-9|-|-
CASSLARTGDGYTF
>TRBJ2-5|TRBV9|-|TRBD2
CASSPRTSEETQYF
>TRBJ2-3|TRBV4-3|-|-
CASSQDRGDTQYF
>TRBJ2-7|TRBV5-3|-|TRBD2
CARSLASGGSYEQYF
>TRBJ2-1|TRBV19|-|TRBD2
CASSIWPSGGYPSYNEQFF
>TRBJ2-1|TRBV5-4|-|TRBD2
CASSPSGSGNEQFF
>TRBJ2-1|TRBV18|-|TRBD1
CASSLGTGDYNEQFF
>TRBJ1-1|TRBV19|-|-
CASSPGQGRLRTEAFF
>TRBJ1-2|TRBV5-5|-|-
CASSLDTGLPHGYTF
>TRBJ2-3|TRBV5-1|-|TRBD1
CASSPPRDRVSDTQYF
>TRBJ2-3|TRBV27|-|TRBD2
CASSLSPGAGGTPDTQYF
>TRBJ2-7|TRBV28|-|TRBD2
CASTPGGSSYEQYF
>TRBJ2-2|TRBV18|-|-
CASSPSSFNTGELFF
>TRBJ1-5|TRBV15|-|-
CATSRSRSRQPQHF